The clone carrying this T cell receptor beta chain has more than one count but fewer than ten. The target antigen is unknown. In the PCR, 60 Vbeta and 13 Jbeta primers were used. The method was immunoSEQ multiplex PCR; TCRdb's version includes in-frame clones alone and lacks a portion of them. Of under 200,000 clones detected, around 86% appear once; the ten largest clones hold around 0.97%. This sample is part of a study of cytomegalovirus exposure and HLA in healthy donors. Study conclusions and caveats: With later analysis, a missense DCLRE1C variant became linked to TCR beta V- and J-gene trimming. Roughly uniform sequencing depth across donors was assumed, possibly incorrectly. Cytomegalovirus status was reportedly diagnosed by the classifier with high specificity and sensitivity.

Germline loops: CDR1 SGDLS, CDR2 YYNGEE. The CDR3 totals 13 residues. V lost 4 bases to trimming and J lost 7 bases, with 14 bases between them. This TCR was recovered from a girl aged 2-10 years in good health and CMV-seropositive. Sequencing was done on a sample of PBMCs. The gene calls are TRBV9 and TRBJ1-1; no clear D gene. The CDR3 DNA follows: TGTGCCAGCAGCCCCCTCGGGGAGGTTGAAGCTTTCTTT. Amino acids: CASSPLGEVEAFF.